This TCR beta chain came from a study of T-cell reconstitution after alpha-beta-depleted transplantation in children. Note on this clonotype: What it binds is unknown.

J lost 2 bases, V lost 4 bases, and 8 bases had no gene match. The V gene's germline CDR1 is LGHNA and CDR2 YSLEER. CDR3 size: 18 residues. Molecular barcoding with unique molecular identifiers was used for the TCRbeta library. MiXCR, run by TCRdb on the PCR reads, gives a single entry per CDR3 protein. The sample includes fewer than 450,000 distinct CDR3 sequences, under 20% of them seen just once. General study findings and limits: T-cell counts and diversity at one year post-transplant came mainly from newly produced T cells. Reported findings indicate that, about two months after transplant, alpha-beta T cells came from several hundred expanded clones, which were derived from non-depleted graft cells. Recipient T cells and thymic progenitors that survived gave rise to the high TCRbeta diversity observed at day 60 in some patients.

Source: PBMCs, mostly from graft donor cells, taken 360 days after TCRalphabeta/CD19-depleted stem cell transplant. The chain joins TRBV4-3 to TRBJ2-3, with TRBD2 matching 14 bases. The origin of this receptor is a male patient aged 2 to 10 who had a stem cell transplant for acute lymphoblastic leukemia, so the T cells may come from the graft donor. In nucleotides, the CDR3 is TGCGCCAGCAGCCGACTAGCGGGAGGGGATGCTTACACAGATACGCAGTATTTT. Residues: CASSRLAGGDAYTDTQYF.